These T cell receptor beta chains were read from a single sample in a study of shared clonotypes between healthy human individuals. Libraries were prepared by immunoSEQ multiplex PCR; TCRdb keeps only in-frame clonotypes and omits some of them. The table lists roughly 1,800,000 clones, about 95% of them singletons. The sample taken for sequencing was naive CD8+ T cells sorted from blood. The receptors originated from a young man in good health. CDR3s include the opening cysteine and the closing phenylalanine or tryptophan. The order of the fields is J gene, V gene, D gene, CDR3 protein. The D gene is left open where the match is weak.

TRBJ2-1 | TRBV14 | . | CASSPGPRSYNEQFF
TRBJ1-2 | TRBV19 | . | CATGDFTGSTGYTF
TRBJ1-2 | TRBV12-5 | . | CASGLRVDYGYTF
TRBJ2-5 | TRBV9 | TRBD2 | CASSRGSQETQYF
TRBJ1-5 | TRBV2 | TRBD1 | CASSEPGQGTQPQHF
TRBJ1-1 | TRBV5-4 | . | CASSLPGDTEAFF
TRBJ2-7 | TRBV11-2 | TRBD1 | CASSSWTGTYEQYF
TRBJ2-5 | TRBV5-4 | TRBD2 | CASSSQGAGGETQYF
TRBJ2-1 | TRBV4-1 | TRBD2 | CASSHLADNEQFF
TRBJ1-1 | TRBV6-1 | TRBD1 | CASTDRGMNTEAFF
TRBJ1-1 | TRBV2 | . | CASSEVEQMNTEAFF
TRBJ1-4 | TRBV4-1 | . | CASSQGTDVGNEKLFF
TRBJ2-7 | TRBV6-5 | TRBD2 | CASSFGLAGDYEQYF
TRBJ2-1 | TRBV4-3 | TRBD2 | CASSQGPGGGNEQFF
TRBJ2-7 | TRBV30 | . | CAWSVGDSSYEQYF
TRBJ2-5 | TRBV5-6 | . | CASSTGLSWETQYF
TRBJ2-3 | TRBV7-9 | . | CASSLAGASTDTQYF
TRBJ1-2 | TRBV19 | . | CASSDNGYTF
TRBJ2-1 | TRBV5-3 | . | CARHRGGHEQFF
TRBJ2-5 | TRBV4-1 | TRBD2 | CASSQDGTSGRETQYF
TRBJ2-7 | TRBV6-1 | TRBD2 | CASSAGGRGYEQYF
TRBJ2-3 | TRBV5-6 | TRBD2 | CASSLSGLAATDTQYF
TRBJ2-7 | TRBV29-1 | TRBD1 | CSVGTGVANEQYF
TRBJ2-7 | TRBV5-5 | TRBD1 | CASSLDRGTYEQYF
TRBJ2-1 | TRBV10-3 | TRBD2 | CAIREGLADNEQFF
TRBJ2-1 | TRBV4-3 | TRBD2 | CASSLSGPSYNEQFF
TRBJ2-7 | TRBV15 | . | CATSSGGAREQYF
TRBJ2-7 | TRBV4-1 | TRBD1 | CASSQRTGGYEQYF
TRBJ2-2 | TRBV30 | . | CAWSVGVGELFF
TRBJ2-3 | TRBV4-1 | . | CASRPDEGTDTQYF
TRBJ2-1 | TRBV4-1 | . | CASSPPITGPWGNEQFF
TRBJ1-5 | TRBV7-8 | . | CASSLAGVFTYSNQPQHF
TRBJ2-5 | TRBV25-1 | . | CASSGRYQETQYF
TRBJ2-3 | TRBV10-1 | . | CASRVGSTDTQYF
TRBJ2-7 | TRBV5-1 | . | CASSLAWGYEQYF
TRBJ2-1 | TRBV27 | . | CASGSRDGYNEQFF
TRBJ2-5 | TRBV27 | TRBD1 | CASSPWTGWGETQYF
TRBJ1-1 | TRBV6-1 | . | CASSGTDTHPWGIDTEAFF
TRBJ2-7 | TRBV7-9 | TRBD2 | CASSLEGTSGRAHEQYF
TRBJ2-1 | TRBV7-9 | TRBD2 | CASSLESGVDNEQFF
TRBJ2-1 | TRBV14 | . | CASSQGNAEQFF
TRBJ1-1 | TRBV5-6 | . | CASSLVNQDTEAFF
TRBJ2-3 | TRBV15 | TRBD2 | CATSSLAVGTDTQYF
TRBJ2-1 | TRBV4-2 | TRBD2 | CASSLLTSGENNEQFF
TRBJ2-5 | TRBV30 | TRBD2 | CAWSASGETQYF
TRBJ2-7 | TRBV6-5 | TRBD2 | CASSYSISSGSYEQYF
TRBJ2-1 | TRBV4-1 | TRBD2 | CASSQGDGGSYNEQFF
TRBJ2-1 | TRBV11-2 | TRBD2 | CASSLAGGSSYNEQFF
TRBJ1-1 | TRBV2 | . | CASSGDTNTEAFF
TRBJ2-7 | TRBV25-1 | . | CASSEYVMGYEQYF
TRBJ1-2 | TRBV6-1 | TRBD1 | CASSEATGGFGLDGYTF
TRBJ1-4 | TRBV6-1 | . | CASSEIATNEKLFF
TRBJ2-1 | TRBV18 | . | CASSSGQYNEQFF
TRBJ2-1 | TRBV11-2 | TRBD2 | CASSLGLAGSDEQFF